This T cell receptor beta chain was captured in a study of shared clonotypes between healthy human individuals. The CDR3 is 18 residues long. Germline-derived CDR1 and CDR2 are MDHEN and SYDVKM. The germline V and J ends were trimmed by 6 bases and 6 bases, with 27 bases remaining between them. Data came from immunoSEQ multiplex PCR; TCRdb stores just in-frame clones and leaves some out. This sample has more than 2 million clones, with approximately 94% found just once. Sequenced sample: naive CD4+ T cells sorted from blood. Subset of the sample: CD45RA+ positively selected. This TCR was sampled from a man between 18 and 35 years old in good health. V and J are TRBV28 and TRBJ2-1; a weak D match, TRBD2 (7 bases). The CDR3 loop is CASSGGYSRGLKANEQFF. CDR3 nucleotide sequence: TGTGCCAGCAGCGGGGGCTATTCGAGGGGACTAAAGGCCAATGAGCAGTTCTTC.